This T cell receptor beta chain emerged from a study of T cells after yellow fever vaccination (dated by TCRdb to the late 2010s). About the study as a whole: The SMART-Seq v4 Ultra Low Input RNA kit was used to prepare libraries from fractions with low cell numbers. To follow T-cell clones before and after primary and booster YFV17D yellow fever vaccination, bulk TCR alpha and beta repertoires were sequenced over time. Two healthy male donors, one aged 18 to 30 and one aged 30 to 40 years, made up the cohort. Blood was drawn at multiple timepoints before and after primary and secondary immunization, with bulk PBMC replicates and cell subsets isolated. General findings and caveats noted by the study authors: Compared with the primary T-cell response, the secondary T-cell response was faster but weaker, reaching its peak on day 5 rather than on day 15. A small fraction of clonotypes appeared in both the CD4 and CD8 compartments, likely as a result of convergent recombination. After the booster, most of the clones that had expanded following primary vaccination were detected again (roughly 96% of CD4 and around 90% of CD8), which suggests that memory was broadly maintained. Because abundant contaminating clonotypes from the bulk population could be contained in FACS-sorted repertoires, computational filtering was required. The study included only two donors, which limits how far the findings can be generalized.

Spanning cysteine to phenylalanine, the CDR3 consists of 14 amino acids. The retained sequence is limited to the CDR3, 42 bases, with the frame set at the first base. At the junction V is shortened by 5 bases and J by 7 bases, with 18 bases in between. As encoded in the germline V gene (reference sequence), CDR1 is SEHNR while CDR2 is FQNEAQ. This clonotype was counted once. Its antigen remains unidentified. Base qualities are not at hand, and no much larger clone is one base apart. Resting on one read, the evidence is weak. This specimen's treatment or condition label, per the study, means: live attenuated yellow fever vaccine strain. PBMCs were isolated from peripheral blood using a standard Ficoll-Paque protocol. CD4 and CD8 T-cell fractions were isolated with Dynabeads CD4 and CD8 positive selection kits. TriZol was used to extract RNA from bulk PBMCs, from CD4 and CD8 fractions, and from dextramer-positive and dextramer-negative fractions.

Synthesis of TCR cDNA relied on 5'RACE template switching, a step that introduced a universal primer site along with unique molecular identifiers. Priming of cDNA synthesis was performed from both the TCR alpha and TCR beta constant segments. Library amplification involved two PCR steps, and the second step added sample barcodes and sequencing adapters. Sequencing of the libraries was done on either Illumina HiSeq 2500 (2x100 bp) or NovaSeq (2x150 bp). The paper's data handling went like this. MIGEC was used to demultiplex reads and collapse the reads into UMI consensus sequences, and MiXCR was used for V(D)J alignment. Vaccine-responding clonotypes were defined with edgeR using replicate PBMC samples, requiring FDR below 0.01 and a log2 fold change above 5 up to day 15. Each bulk clonotype was labeled CD4 or CD8 based on which sequenced repertoire, CD4 or CD8, contained the clonotype at higher abundance. TCRdb applied fastp at Q25 and MiXCR to the public reads, then kept only in-frame beta chains. CDR3 protein sequences are deduplicated, and each keeps its most common genes and DNA. TCRdb assigned the V and J calls; the authors' analysis was not used. Here the sample has about 160,000 distinct CDR3 sequences; almost 7% occur a single time. The ten biggest clones cover over 2% of the sample.

The rearrangement combines TRBV7-9 with TRBJ2-7; TRBD2 is possibly the D segment (6 matching bases). This sequence originates from a man aged 18-30 years who received the YFV17D yellow fever vaccine. Sequencing was performed on CD4+ T cells sorted from PBMCs, taken 4 to 5 days after the first yellow fever vaccination. The DNA sequence is given as TGTGCCAGCAGCCCACCGGGCGGGGCGAGTGAGCAGTACTTC. It encodes CASSPPGGASEQYF. Supplemented by the reference TRBV7-9 and TRBJ2-7 proteins around the CDR3, the complete variable domain is DTGVSQNPRHKITKRGQNVTFRCDPISEHNRLYWYRQTLGQGPEFLTYFQNEAQLEKSRLLSDRFSAERPKGSFSTLEIQRTEQGDSAMYLCASSPPGGASEQYFGPGTRLTVT.